A single sample gave rise to the 5 T cell receptor beta chains below, sequenced in a study of shared clonotypes between healthy human individuals. Sequencing was performed with immunoSEQ multiplex PCR; in TCRdb, only in-frame clones are kept and a portion is missing. This sample has 1,500,000 or so clones, with roughly 98.5% found just once. Source material: naive CD4+ T cells sorted from blood. The sample's subset: CD45RA+ positively selected. The receptor set was obtained from a man younger than 40 in good health.

The chain has TRBV5-1 and TRBJ2-3; 7 nucleotides agree with TRBD1. The CDR3 runs to 16 residues. The ends lost 0 bases at V and 4 bases at J; junction bases unmatched: 8. Per the germline V gene, CDR1 is SGHRS and CDR2 is YFSETQ. CDR3 in amino acids: CASSLEGAGHADTQYF. The CDR3 DNA reads TGCGCCAGCAGCTTGGAGGGGGCAGGGCACGCAGATACGCAGTATTTT.

The V and J genes are TRBV28 and TRBJ2-7, with 8 bases lining up with TRBD1. Germline V gene data show CDR1 as MDHEN and CDR2 as SYDVKM. V gave up 5 bases and J gave up 4 bases; unmatched junction bases: 13. This CDR3 is 16 amino acids long. The CDR3 sequence is CASSPLGQDAGYEQYF. CDR3 DNA sequence: TGTGCCAGCAGTCCGTTGGGACAGGACGCCGGGTACGAGCAGTACTTC. Full variable domain (remainder filled in from reference TRBV28 and TRBJ2-7): DVKVTQSSRYLVKRTGEKVFLECVQDMDHENMFWYRQDPGLGLRLIYFSYDVKMKEKGDIPEGYSVSREKKERFSLILESASTNQTSMYLCASSPLGQDAGYEQYFGPGTRLTVT.

The chain joins TRBV7-6 to TRBJ1-5; the D gene is possibly TRBD1 (6 bases). The V gene lost 1 base and the J gene lost 3 bases, with 10 bases spanning the gap. The CDR3 runs 15 residues. Germline V gives CDR1 SGHVS, CDR2 FNYEAQ. CDR3 in DNA: TGTGCCAGCAGCTTAGGGGCAGGGGCCAATCAGCCCCAGCATTTT. This codes for CASSLGAGANQPQHF.

The chain uses TRBV5-1 and TRBJ2-3; no definite D call. Germline values: CDR1 SGHRS, CDR2 YFSETQ. The CDR3 is made up of 16 amino acids. The V and J ends lost 0 bases and 4 bases respectively, with 15 bases between them. As DNA, the CDR3 is TGCGCCAGCAGCTTGGTTTCCCTCCGAGAGGCAGATACGCAGTATTTT. Its protein product is CASSLVSLREADTQYF.

CDR3 in DNA: TGTGCCAGCAGCCTCCCCCGGGGGCGGGCCTACGAGCAGTACTTC. Amino acids: CASSLPRGRAYEQYF. The chain combines TRBV6-1 with TRBJ2-7; perhaps D is TRBD1 or TRBD2 (6 bases each). Trimming removed 6 bases at V and 2 bases at J, with 17 bases between. Germline V CDR1 and CDR2: MNHNS, SASEGT. This CDR3 contains 15 residues.